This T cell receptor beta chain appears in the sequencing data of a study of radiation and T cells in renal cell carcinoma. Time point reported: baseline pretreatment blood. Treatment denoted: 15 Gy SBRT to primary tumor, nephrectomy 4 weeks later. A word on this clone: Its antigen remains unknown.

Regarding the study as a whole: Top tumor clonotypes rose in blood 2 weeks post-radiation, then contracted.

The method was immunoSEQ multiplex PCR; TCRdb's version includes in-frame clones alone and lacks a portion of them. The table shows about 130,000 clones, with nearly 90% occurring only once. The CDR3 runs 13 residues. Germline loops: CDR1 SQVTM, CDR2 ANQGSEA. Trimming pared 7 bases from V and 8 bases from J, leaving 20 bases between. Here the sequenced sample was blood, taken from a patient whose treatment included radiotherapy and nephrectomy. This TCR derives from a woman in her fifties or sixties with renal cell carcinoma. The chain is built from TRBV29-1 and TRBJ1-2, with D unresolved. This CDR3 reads CSADGLPNYGYTF. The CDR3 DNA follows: TGCAGCGCAGACGGACTGCCGAATTACGGCTACACCTTC. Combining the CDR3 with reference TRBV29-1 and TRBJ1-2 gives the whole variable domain SAVISQKPSRDICQRGTSLTIQCQVDSQVTMMFWYRQQPGQSLTLIATANQGSEATYESGFVIDKFPISRPNLTFSTLTVSNMSPEDSSIYLCSADGLPNYGYTFGSGTRLTVV.